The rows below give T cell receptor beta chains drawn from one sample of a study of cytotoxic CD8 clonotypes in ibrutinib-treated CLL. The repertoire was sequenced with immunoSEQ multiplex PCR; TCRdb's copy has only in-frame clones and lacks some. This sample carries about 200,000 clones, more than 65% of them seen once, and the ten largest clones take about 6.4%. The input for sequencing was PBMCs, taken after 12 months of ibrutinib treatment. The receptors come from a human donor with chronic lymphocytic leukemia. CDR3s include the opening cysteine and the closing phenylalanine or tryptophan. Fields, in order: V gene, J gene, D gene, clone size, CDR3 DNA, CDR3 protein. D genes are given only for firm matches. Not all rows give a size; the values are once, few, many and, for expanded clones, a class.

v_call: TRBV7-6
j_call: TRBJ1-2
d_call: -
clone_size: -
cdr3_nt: TGTGCCAGCAGCTCCGGACAGAATTATGGCTACACCTTC
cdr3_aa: CASSSGQNYGYTF

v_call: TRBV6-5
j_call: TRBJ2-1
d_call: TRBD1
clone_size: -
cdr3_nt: TGTGCCAGCGGACGGACAGGTAGTAACAATGAGCAGTTCTTC
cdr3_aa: CASGRTGSNNEQFF

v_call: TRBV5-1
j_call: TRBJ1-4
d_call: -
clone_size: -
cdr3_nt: TGCGCCAGCAGCTTGAAGACAGGTCTAGGGGAAAAACTGTTTTTT
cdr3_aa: CASSLKTGLGEKLFF

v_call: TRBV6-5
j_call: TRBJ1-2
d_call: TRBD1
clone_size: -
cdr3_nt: TGTGCCAGCAGAGGACAGGGGGTTGCTAACTATGGCTACACCTTC
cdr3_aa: CASRGQGVANYGYTF

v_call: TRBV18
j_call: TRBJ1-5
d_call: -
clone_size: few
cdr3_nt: TGTGCCAGCTCACCACGGGCGGCAGATCAGCCCCAGCATTTT
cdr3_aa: CASSPRAADQPQHF

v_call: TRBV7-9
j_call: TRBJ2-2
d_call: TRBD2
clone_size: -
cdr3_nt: TGTGCCAGCAGCTTAGCCGGGACTAGCGGGAGCACCGGGGAGCTGTTTTTT
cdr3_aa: CASSLAGTSGSTGELFF

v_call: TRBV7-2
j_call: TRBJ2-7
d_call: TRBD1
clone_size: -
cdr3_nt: TGTGCCAGCAGCTCCGGGACAGCTGTCCTCTACGAGCAGTACTTC
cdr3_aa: CASSSGTAVLYEQYF

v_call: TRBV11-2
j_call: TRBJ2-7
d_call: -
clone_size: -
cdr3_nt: TGTGCCAGCAGCAGAGGAGTGATCTCCTACGAGCAGTACTTC
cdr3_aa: CASSRGVISYEQYF

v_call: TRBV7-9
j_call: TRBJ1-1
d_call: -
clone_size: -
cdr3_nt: TGTGCCAGCAGCTCCGATAGGGGGGGGGCTGAAGCTTTCTTT
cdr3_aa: CASSSDRGGAEAFF

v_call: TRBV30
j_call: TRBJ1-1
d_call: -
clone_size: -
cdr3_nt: TGTGCCTGGAGTGTACCGGGGAACACTGAAGCTTTCTTT
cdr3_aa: CAWSVPGNTEAFF

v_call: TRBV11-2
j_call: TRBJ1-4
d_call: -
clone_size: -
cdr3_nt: TGTGCCAGCAGCTTAGTCTCAAATCCCCAGGGTTTTCCTAATGAAAAACTGTTTTTT
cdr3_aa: CASSLVSNPQGFPNEKLFF

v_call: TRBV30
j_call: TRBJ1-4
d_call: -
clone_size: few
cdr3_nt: TGTGCCTGGAGGGGGAGGGTGGAGGAAAAACTGTTTTTT
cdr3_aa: CAWRGRVEEKLFF

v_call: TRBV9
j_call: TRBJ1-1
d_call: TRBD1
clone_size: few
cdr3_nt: TGTGCCAGCAGCCGTACAGGGGGCACTGAAGCTTTCTTT
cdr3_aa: CASSRTGGTEAFF

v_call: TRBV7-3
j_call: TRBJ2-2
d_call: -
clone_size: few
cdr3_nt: TGTGCCAGCAGCCAAAGCGGGACCGGGGAGCTGTTTTTT
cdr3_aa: CASSQSGTGELFF

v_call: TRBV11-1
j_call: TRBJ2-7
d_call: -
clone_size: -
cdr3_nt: TGTGCCAGCAGCTTTACAGGGCGCCCCTACGAGCAGTACTTC
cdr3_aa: CASSFTGRPYEQYF

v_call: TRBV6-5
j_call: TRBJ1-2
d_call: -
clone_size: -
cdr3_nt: TGTGCCAGCAGTTACATGGGTAGTTATGGCTACACCTTC
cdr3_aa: CASSYMGSYGYTF

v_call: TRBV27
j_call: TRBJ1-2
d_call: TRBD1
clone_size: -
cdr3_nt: TGTGCCAGCAGTTCCATACTGGGGGGACAGGGGGGTGCTGGCTACACCTTC
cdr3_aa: CASSSILGGQGGAGYTF

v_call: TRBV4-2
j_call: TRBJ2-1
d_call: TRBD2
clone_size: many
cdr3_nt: TGTGCCAGCAGCCAACCGGGCGGGACTAGTAATGAGCAGTTCTTC
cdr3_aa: CASSQPGGTSNEQFF

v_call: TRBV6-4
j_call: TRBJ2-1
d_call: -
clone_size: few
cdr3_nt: TGTGCCAGCAGCCAGGGCTACTCCTACAATGAGCAGTTCTTC
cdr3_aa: CASSQGYSYNEQFF

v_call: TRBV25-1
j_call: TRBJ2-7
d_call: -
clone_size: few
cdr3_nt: TGTGCCAGCAGTGGGGTGCGGGAGCAGTACTTC
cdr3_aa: CASSGVREQYF

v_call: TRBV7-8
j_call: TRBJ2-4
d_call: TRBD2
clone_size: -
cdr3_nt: TGTGCCAGCAGCTTAGTTACCAGGACTAGCGGGGCTTATGGAAACATTCAGTACTTC
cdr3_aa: CASSLVTRTSGAYGNIQYF

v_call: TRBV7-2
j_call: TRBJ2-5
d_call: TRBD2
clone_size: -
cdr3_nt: TGTGCCAGCAGCTTGGGACTAGCGGGGTCACAAGAGACCCAGTACTTC
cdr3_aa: CASSLGLAGSQETQYF

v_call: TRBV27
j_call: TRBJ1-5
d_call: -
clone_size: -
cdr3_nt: TGTGCCAGCAGTTTATGGGGCAGCAATCAGCCCCAGCATTTT
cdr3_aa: CASSLWGSNQPQHF

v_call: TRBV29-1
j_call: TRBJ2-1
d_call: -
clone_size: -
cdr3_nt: TGCAGCGCCCCGACGGTATGGTGCGGTGAGCAGTTCTTC
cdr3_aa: CSAPTVWCGEQFF

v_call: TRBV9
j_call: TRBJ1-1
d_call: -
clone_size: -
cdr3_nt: TGTGCCAGCAGCGTAGTGACAGAAGAAGCTTTCTTT
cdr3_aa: CASSVVTEEAFF

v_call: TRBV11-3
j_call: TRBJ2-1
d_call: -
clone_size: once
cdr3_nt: TGTGCCAGCAGCGGGGGGGCCAATGAGCAGTTCTTC
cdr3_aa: CASSGGANEQFF

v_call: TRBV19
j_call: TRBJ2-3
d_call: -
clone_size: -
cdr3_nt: TGTGCCACCGCGACAGCGATAGGTACGCAGTATTTT
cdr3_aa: CATATAIGTQYF

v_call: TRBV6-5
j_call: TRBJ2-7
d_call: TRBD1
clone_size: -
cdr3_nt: TGTGCCAGCAGTTACTCTAAGTGGACAGGGGCCTACGAGCAGTACTTC
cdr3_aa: CASSYSKWTGAYEQYF

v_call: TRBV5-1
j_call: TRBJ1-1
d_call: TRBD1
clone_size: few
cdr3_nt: TGCGCCAGCAGCGAGGGACAGGGGTACGCTGAAGCTTTCTTT
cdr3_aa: CASSEGQGYAEAFF

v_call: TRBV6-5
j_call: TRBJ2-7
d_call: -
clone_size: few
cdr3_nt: TGTGCCAGCAGTTACGGTCGACAGCTCTCCTACGAGCAGTACTTC
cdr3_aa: CASSYGRQLSYEQYF

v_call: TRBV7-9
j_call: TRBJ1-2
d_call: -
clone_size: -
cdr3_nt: TGTGCCAGCAGCTTAATCGCAGAAAGCTCGGGCTACACCTTC
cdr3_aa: CASSLIAESSGYTF

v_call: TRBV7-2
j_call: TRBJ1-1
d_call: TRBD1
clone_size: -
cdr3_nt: TGTGCCAGCAGCCCACGGACAGGGGCGGTGAGCACTGAAGCTTTCTTT
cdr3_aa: CASSPRTGAVSTEAFF

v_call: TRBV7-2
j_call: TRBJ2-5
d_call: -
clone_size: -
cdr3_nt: TGTGCCAGCAGCCCTCGAGCCCCCGCGACCCAGTACTTC
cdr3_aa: CASSPRAPATQYF

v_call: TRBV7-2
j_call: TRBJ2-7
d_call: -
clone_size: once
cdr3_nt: TGTGCCAGCAGCTTAGAAGGGGGGTCCCCCTACGAGCAGTACTTC
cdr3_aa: CASSLEGGSPYEQYF

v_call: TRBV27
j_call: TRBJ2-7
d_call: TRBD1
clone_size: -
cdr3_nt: TGTGCCAGCAGTTCCAGTCCCGGGACAGGGGGCTTATACAGCTCCTACGAGCAGTACTTC
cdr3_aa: CASSSSPGTGGLYSSYEQYF

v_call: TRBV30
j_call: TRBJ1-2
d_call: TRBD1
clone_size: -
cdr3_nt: TGTGCCTGGAGTCGACAGGGCTATGGCTACACCTTC
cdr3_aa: CAWSRQGYGYTF

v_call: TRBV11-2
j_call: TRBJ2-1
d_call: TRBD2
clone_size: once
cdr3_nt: TGTGCCAGCAGCTTAGATGTGGCGGGAGGGCTGTATGAGCAGTTCTTC
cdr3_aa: CASSLDVAGGLYEQFF

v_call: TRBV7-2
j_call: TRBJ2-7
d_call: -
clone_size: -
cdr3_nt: TGTGCCAGCAGCTCGCAGTATTACTCCTACGAGCAGTACTTC
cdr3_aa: CASSSQYYSYEQYF

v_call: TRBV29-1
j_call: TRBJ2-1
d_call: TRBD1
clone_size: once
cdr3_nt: TGCAGCGTTGCCCCAGTCGTGACAGGGCCCTACAATGAGCAGTTCTTC
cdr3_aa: CSVAPVVTGPYNEQFF

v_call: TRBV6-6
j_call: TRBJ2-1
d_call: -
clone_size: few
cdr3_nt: TGTGCCAGCAGTTTAGTAACAGGGTATACTGAGCAGTTCTTC
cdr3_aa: CASSLVTGYTEQFF

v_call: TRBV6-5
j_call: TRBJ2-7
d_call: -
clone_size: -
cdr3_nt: TGTGCCAGCAGTTACCGCAGACAGTCCGACGAGCAGTACTTC
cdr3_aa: CASSYRRQSDEQYF

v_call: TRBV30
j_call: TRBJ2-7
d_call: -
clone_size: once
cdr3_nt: TGTGCCTGCGAGGACAGCCTTACCTACGAGCAGTACTTC
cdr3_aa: CACEDSLTYEQYF

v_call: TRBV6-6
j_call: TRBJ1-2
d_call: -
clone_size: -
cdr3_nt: TGTGCCAGCACCCTAAGTGGGGGGCAGGATAATGGCTACACCTTC
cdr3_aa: CASTLSGGQDNGYTF

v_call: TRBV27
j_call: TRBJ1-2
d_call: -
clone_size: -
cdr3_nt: TGTGCCAGCAGCCGCTGGCCTGAGGAAGGCTACACCTTC
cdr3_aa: CASSRWPEEGYTF

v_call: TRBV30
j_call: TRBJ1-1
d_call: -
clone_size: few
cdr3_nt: TGTGCCTGGAGTGGACTGTTTCTGAACACTGAAGCTTTCTTT
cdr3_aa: CAWSGLFLNTEAFF

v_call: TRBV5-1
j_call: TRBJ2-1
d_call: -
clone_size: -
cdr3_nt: TGCGCCAGCAGCTTGGAAAGGGGGAACAATGAGCAGTTCTTC
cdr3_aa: CASSLERGNNEQFF

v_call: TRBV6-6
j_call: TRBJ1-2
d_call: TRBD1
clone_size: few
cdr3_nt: TGTGCCACAGGGGGATATGGCTACACCTTC
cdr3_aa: CATGGYGYTF

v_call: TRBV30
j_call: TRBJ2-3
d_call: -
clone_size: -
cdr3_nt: TGTGCCTGGTCCGGGACCCCAGATACGCAGTATTTT
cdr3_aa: CAWSGTPDTQYF

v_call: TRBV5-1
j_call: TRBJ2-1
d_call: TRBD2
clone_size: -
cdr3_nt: TGCGCCAGCAGCTTGAGGAGAACTAGCGGGGCGAATGAGCAGTTCTTC
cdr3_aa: CASSLRRTSGANEQFF

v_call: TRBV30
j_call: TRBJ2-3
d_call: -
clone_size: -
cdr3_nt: TGTGCCTGGAGTTCTGGACCAAATACGCAGTATTTT
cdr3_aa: CAWSSGPNTQYF

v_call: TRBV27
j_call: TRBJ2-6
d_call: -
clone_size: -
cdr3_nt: TGTGCCAGCAGTTTTTCTGGGGCCAACGTCCTGACTTTC
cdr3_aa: CASSFSGANVLTF

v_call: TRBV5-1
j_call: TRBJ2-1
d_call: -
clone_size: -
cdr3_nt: TGCGCCAGCAGCTTGGCCTTCGGGGACAATGAGCAGTTCTTC
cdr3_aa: CASSLAFGDNEQFF

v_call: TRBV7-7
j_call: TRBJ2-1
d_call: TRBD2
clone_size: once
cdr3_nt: TGTGCTAGCAGCTTACTAGCGGGAGGCGATAATGAGCAGTTCTTC
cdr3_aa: CASSLLAGGDNEQFF

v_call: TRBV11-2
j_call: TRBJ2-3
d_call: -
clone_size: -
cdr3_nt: TGTGCCAGCAGGAGGGGCGAGGCGGGTACGCAGTATTTT
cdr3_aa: CASRRGEAGTQYF

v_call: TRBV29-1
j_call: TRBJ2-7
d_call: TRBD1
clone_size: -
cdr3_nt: TGCAGCGTTGAACGGACAGGGTCGGGCTACGAGCAGTACTTC
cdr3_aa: CSVERTGSGYEQYF

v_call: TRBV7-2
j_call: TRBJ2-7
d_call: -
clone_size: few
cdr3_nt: TGTGCCAGCAGCCCCGGGGCTAGCAGCTCCTACGAGCAGTACTTC
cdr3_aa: CASSPGASSSYEQYF

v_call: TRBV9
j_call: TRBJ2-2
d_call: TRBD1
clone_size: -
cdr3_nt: TGTGCCAGCAGCGCGCCCCAGGACAGGTCTTTGGCGAACACCGGGGAGCTGTTTTTT
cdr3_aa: CASSAPQDRSLANTGELFF

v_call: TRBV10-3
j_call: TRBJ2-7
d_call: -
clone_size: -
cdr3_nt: TGTGCCATCAGTGAGTCGGCTATTCCATTCACCGAGCAGTACTTC
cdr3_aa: CAISESAIPFTEQYF

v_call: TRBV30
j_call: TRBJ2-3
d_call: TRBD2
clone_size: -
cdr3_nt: TGTGCCTGGCAGAACTCCGGGACTAGCACGGGGTATTTT
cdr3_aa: CAWQNSGTSTGYF

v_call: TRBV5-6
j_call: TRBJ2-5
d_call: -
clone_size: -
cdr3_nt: TGTGCCAGCAGCTTGTTAGGGTTTGGGGAGACCCAGTACTTC
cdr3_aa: CASSLLGFGETQYF